This T cell receptor beta chain was sequenced for a study of cytomegalovirus exposure and HLA in healthy donors. From germline, CDR1 is MNHEY and CDR2 SMNVEV (reference sequence). The CDR3 length is 13 residues. The V gene lost 2 bases and the J gene lost 2 bases, with 7 bases spanning the gap. In the PCR, 60 Vbeta and 13 Jbeta primers were used. Profiling relied on immunoSEQ multiplex PCR, and the TCRdb table lists in-frame clones only, not all of them. The sample shows tens of thousands of clones, around 82% of them seen only once. This clone has more than one count but fewer than ten. Its target is not known. The study, taken as a whole, reports: In a later analysis, DRB1 alleles had the most associated TCRs; HLA-C alleles the fewest. Information on immune exposure was restricted to one variable (CMV serostatus). Most TCRs appeared rarely, but some public TCRs recurred in many donors. It was confirmed in vitro that a few of the CMV-associated chains were specific for CMV antigens.

Sample: PBMCs. The chain joins TRBV27 to TRBJ2-7, with D possibly matching TRBD2 (6 bases). The origin of this receptor is a female donor in good health and CMV-seronegative. The CDR3 here is CASSLAGPYEQYF. The CDR3 DNA reads TGTGCCAGCAGTTTAGCGGGGCCCTACGAGCAGTACTTC.